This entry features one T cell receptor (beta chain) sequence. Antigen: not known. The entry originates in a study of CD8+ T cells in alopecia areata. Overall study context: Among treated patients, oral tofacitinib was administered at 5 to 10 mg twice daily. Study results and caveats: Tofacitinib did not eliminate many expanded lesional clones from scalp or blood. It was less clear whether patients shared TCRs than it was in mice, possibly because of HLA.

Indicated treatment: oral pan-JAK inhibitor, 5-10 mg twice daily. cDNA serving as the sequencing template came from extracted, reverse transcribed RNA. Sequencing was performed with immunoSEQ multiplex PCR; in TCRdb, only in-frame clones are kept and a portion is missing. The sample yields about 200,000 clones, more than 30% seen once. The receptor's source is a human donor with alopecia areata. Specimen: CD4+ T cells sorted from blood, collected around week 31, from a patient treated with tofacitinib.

The CDR3 here is CASSLANRTHFYNSPLHF. CDR3 coding DNA: TGTGCCAGCAGCTTAGCGAACAGGACCCATTTTTATAATTCACCCCTCCACTTT. This chain uses TRBV7-9 with TRBJ1-6, with TRBD1 as a possible D gene (5 bases). The CDR3 sequence is 18 residues long. The ends were cut back, 0 bases at V and 4 bases at J, with 16 bases in the middle. Germline V CDR1 and CDR2: SEHNR, FQNEAQ (reference sequence). The full variable domain, its missing parts supplied by reference TRBV7-9 and TRBJ1-6, is DTGVSQNPRHKITKRGQNVTFRCDPISEHNRLYWYRQTLGQGPEFLTYFQNEAQLEKSRLLSDRFSAERPKGSFSTLEIQRTEQGDSAMYLCASSLANRTHFYNSPLHFGNGTRLTVT.